The 3 T cell receptor beta chains reported below all come from one sample, sequenced in a study of PD-1 blockade in classical Hodgkin lymphoma. As to time point: cycle 4 day 1 (C4D1), after more than 5 weeks of nivolumab. The patients all showed relapse after autologous stem cell transplantation, while their brentuximab vedotin exposure varied. Data came from immunoSEQ multiplex PCR; TCRdb stores just in-frame clones and leaves some out. The table includes over 20,000 clones, about 70% detected once. Sequencing was performed on peripheral blood mononuclear cells (PBMCs), taken before the fourth cycle of nivolumab. All receptors come from a human donor with classical Hodgkin lymphoma.

The count of this clone is one. This chain joins TRBV4-3 and TRBJ2-5, with 15 bases fitting TRBD2. V was clipped by 3 bases and J by 4 bases; unmatched bases: 9. The length of the CDR3 is 18 residues. The germline V gene encodes CDR1 LGHNA and CDR2 YSLEER. The CDR3 DNA is TGCGCCAGCAGCCAGAGGACTAGCGGGGGGGAAAAAAGAGAGACCCAGTACTTC. This gives the protein CASSQRTSGGEKRETQYF.

This clone occurred many times. This chain links TRBV18 with TRBJ2-1, with D possibly matching TRBD1 (5 bases). Looked up from germline, CDR1 is KGHSH and CDR2 is LQKENI. The CDR3 has 13 residues. The V end was cut by 3 bases, the J end by 8 bases, with 11 bases between. CDR3 protein: CASSPDSFDEQFF. The CDR3 nucleotides read TGTGCCAGCTCACCCGACAGCTTCGATGAGCAGTTCTTC.

The chain has TRBV5-4 and TRBJ2-6; D is ambiguous. Between the trimmed V and J ends, which lost 0 bases and 1 base, there was a span of 5 bases. CDR1 is SGHNT and CDR2 is YYREEE in the germline V gene (reference sequence). The CDR3 totals 15 residues. The DNA of the CDR3 is TGTGCCAGCAGCTTGGGGATATCTGGGGCCAACGTCCTGACTTTC. Translating gives CASSLGISGANVLTF.